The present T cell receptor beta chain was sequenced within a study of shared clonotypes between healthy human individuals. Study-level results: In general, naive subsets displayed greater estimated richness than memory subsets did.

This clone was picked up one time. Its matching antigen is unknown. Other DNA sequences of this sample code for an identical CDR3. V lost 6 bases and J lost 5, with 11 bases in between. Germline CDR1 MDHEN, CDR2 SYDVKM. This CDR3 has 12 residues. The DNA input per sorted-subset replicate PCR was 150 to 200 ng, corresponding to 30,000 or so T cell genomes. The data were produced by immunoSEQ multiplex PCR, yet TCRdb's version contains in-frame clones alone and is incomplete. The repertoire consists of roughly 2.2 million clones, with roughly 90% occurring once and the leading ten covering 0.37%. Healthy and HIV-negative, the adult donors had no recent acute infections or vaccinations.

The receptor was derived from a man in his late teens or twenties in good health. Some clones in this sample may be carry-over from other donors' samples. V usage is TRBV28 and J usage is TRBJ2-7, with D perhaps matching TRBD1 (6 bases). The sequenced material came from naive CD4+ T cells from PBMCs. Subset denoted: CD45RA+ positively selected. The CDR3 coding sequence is TGTGCCAGCAGGCTGCAGGGGAACGAGCAGTACTTC. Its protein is CASRLQGNEQYF.